The next 26 T cell receptor beta chains were all read from a single sample in a study of blood T cell repertoires in COVID-19. The repertoire was sequenced with immunoSEQ multiplex PCR; TCRdb's copy has only in-frame clones and lacks some. The repertoire holds some 400,000 clones, with more than 75% as singletons. The sample taken for sequencing was peripheral blood. The source of these receptors is a woman younger than 45 with COVID-19, enrolled during active disease.

The chain links TRBV3-1 (or the pseudogene TRBV3-2) to TRBJ2-7, with 9 bases fitting TRBD2. The CDR3 is 15 amino acids. The J segment lost 6 bases and the V segment lost 0 bases, leaving 6 bases of the junction unmatched. Germline lookup yields CDR1 LGHDT and CDR2 YNNKEL (reference sequence). In nucleotides, the CDR3 is TGTGCCAGCAGCCAAGATAGTCTAGCGGGACGCGAGCAGTACTTC. Translated: CASSQDSLAGREQYF.

This clone was found once. This chain uses TRBV7-2 with TRBJ2-4; D possibly corresponds to TRBD2 (6 bases). Per the germline V gene, CDR1 is SGHTA and CDR2 is FQGNSA. This CDR3 comprises 14 residues. Trimming removed 5 bases at V and 9 bases at J, with 17 bases between. The CDR3 coding sequence is TGTGCCAGCAGCCCCACTAGCAACCTGGCCATTCAGTACTTC. Its protein product is CASSPTSNLAIQYF.

This clone is a singleton in its sample. The rearrangement uses TRBV30 and TRBJ2-5, with TRBD2 matching 8 bases. J gave up 4 bases and V 0 bases, and 10 bases lay outside the gene matches. The V gene's germline CDR1 is GTSNPN and CDR2 SVGIG (reference sequence). The CDR3 runs 16 residues. The CDR3 loop reads CAWSVRGVLAGETQYF. DNA for the CDR3: TGTGCCTGGAGTGTACGCGGGGTTCTAGCGGGAGAGACCCAGTACTTC.

The chain carries TRBV6-5 and TRBJ2-2; 7 bases line up with TRBD2. Germline V gives CDR1 MNHEY, CDR2 SVGAGI. V lost 4 bases to trimming and J lost 6 bases; unmatched junction nucleotides: 5. This CDR3 is built from 14 residues. Here the CDR3 reads CASSWLGGAGELFF. The CDR3 bases are TGTGCCAGCAGTTGGCTGGGGGGGGCCGGGGAGCTGTTTTTT.

In DNA, the CDR3 is TGTGCCAGCAGCCCGCTCGAGGGACAGCATGGCTACACCTTC. It yields the protein CASSPLEGQHGYTF. V is TRBV3-1 (or the pseudogene TRBV3-2) and J is TRBJ1-2; 7 bases fit TRBD1. CDR1 and CDR2 from the germline V gene are LGHDT and YNNKEL (reference sequence). Trimming removed 4 bases from V and 6 bases from J; junction bases left unmatched: 8. This CDR3 has 14 amino acids.

The chain joins TRBV29-1 to TRBJ2-5; D unresolved. Trimming stripped 7 bases from V and 2 bases from J, with 14 bases between. CDR1 is SQVTM, CDR2 ANQGSEA, per germline. This CDR3 has 13 amino acids. The CDR3 is CSAELQEQETQYF. CDR3 DNA: TGCAGCGCGGAACTTCAGGAACAAGAGACCCAGTACTTC.

The gene calls are TRBV9 and TRBJ2-1; D not resolved. The V end lost 2 bases, the J end lost 1 base, and 4 bases lay between the germline ends. The CDR3 is 13 amino acids. The germline V gene encodes CDR1 SGDLS and CDR2 YYNGEE. CDR3 in DNA: TGTGCCAGCAGCGTGAGATCCTACAATGAGCAGTTCTTC. Translation gives CASSVRSYNEQFF. Filled out from reference TRBV9 and TRBJ2-1, the complete variable domain reads DSGVTQTPKHLITATGQRVTLRCSPRSGDLSVYWYQQSLDQGLQFLIQYYNGEERAKGNILERFSAQQFPDLHSELNLSSLELGDSALYFCASSVRSYNEQFFGPGTRLTVL.

The chain is built from TRBV10-3 and TRBJ1-1; TRBD1 agrees at 8 bases. Germline CDR1 ENHRY, CDR2 SYGVKD. This CDR3 is built from 14 residues. After removal of 6 bases from V and 2 bases from J, the junction contained 5 bases not matched to a gene. The CDR3 loop reads CAIRKDRENTEAFF. The CDR3 DNA sequence: TGTGCCATCAGAAAGGACAGGGAAAACACTGAAGCTTTCTTT.

This clone showed up just a few times. V and J are TRBV3-1 (or the pseudogene TRBV3-2) and TRBJ2-2; 7 bases match TRBD2. The CDR3 extends over 17 amino acids. Losses at the gene ends were 4 bases for V and 4 bases for J; bases not matched to a gene: 12. Per germline, CDR1 LGHDT and CDR2 YNNKEL (reference sequence). In DNA, the CDR3 is TGTGCCAGCAGCCCCTTGGGAAGCGGGAAGATCACCGGGGAGCTGTTTTTT. Its protein product is CASSPLGSGKITGELFF.

The chain is built from TRBV5-1 and TRBJ2-7; 10 positions match TRBD2. Germline V gene data show CDR1 as SGHRS and CDR2 as YFSETQ. V shed 0 bases, J shed 0 bases, and the junction held 6 bases outside the gene matches. This CDR3 region has 17 residues. CDR3 coding DNA: TGCGCCAGCAGCTTGGGCGTATGGACTAGCGGCTCCTACGAGCAGTACTTC. This gives the protein CASSLGVWTSGSYEQYF. Looking up the rest from reference TRBV5-1 and TRBJ2-7 gives the full variable domain: KAGVTQTPRYLIKTRGQQVTLSCSPISGHRSVSWYQQTPGQGLQFLFEYFSETQRNKGNFPGRFSGRQFSNSRSEMNVSTLELGDSALYLCASSLGVWTSGSYEQYFGPGTRLTVT.

V is TRBV7-3 and J is TRBJ2-2; 8 bases agree with TRBD1. The CDR3 has 15 amino acids. CDR1 SGHTA and CDR2 FQGTGA come from the germline V gene. J was trimmed by 2 bases and V by 5 bases; bases with no gene match: 4. The CDR3 spells CASSHGTGNTGELFF. In nucleotides, the CDR3 is TGTGCCAGCAGCCACGGGACAGGAAACACCGGGGAGCTGTTTTTT. Supplemented by reference TRBV7-3 and TRBJ2-2, the full variable domain reads GAGVSQTPSNKVTEKGKYVELRCDPISGHTALYWYRQSLGQGPEFLIYFQGTGAADDSGLPNDRFFAVRPEGSVSTLKIQRTERGDSAVYLCASSHGTGNTGELFFGEGSRLTVL.

The V gene is TRBV5-1, the J gene TRBJ2-7; D remains ambiguous. Germline loops: CDR1 SGHRS, CDR2 YFSETQ. Trimming shortened V by 3 bases and J by 5 bases, and 9 bases separated the two germline ends. The CDR3 contains 12 residues. CDR3 protein: CASSSVGDEQYF. The CDR3 nucleotides read TGCGCCAGCAGCTCCGTTGGAGACGAGCAGTACTTC.

The chain uses TRBV28 and TRBJ2-7, with a weak D call TRBD1 (5 bases). Germline values: CDR1 MDHEN, CDR2 SYDVKM. The CDR3 sequence is 15 residues long. V was clipped by 3 bases and J by 2 bases, with 14 bases between them. The CDR3 loop is CASSFSRVPPYEQYF. The DNA of the CDR3 is TGTGCCAGCAGTTTTAGCAGGGTCCCCCCCTACGAGCAGTACTTC.

This clone was detected a few times. Other nucleotide sequences from this sample produce the same CDR3. The genes are TRBV28 and TRBJ2-7, with TRBD1 as a possible D gene (5 bases). Deletions cut 5 bases from V and 2 bases from J, with 7 bases between. Germline lookup yields CDR1 MDHEN and CDR2 SYDVKM. The length of the CDR3 is 12 residues. The CDR3 spells CASSLDTYEQYF. In DNA form, the CDR3 reads TGTGCCAGCAGTCTGGACACCTACGAGCAGTACTTC.

This clone was observed once. V and J are TRBV6-5 and TRBJ2-7; maybe TRBD2 (5 bases). This CDR3 region has 15 residues. V lost 0 bases and J 4 bases, leaving 13 bases between the germline ends. CDR1 is MNHEY and CDR2 is SVGAGI in the germline V gene. This chain's CDR3 is CASSYSDGELYEQYF. Written as DNA, the CDR3 is TGTGCCAGCAGTTACTCGGACGGGGAGTTGTACGAGCAGTACTTC.

This clone showed up just once. This chain connects TRBV7-3 to TRBJ2-1, with TRBD2 identical over 7 bases. The CDR3 sequence is 15 residues long. Germline CDR1 and CDR2: SGHTA and FQGTGA. V shed 1 base and J 6 bases; nucleotides not matched to a gene: 6. The CDR3 nucleotides are TGTGCCAGCAGCTTAATAGGCGGGAGTAGCAATGAGCAGTTCTTC. Protein sequence: CASSLIGGSSNEQFF.

The chain uses TRBV6-5 and TRBJ2-1, with D unresolved. This CDR3 is 13 amino acids long. V lost 2 bases and J lost 7, with 9 bases in between. Per the germline V gene, CDR1 is MNHEY and CDR2 is SVGAGI. Here the CDR3 reads CASSYNLLNEQFF. In DNA, the CDR3 is TGTGCCAGCAGTTACAACCTCCTAAATGAGCAGTTCTTC.

V and J are TRBV19 and TRBJ2-2; maybe TRBD1 (5 bases). Germline CDR1 is LNHDA and CDR2 is SQIVND (reference sequence). CDR3 length equals 14 residues. V was trimmed by 3 bases and J by 10 bases, leaving 15 bases between them. The CDR3 DNA reads as TGTGCCAGTAGTATTATTCGGCAGGGCCAGGAGCTGTTTTTT. Its protein product is CASSIIRQGQELFF.

The chain recombines TRBV7-9 with TRBJ2-5; TRBD2 matches at 9 bases. The CDR3 extends over 15 amino acids. V lost 5 bases, J lost 7 bases, and 11 bases stayed unmatched. Germline V gene lookup returns CDR1 SEHNR and CDR2 FQNEAQ (reference sequence). The CDR3 coding sequence is TGTGCCAGCAGCCCGACTAGCGGAACGGTCGGGACCCAGTACTTC. It yields the protein CASSPTSGTVGTQYF.

The chain is built from TRBV3-1 (or the pseudogene TRBV3-2) and TRBJ2-2; 10 nucleotides agree with TRBD1. Per germline, CDR1 LGHDT and CDR2 YNNKEL (reference sequence). V trimming: 6 bases; J trimming: 5 bases; junction bases outside the gene matches: 6. The CDR3 runs 15 residues. CDR3 sequence: CASREKDRGTGELFF. CDR3 bases: TGTGCCAGCAGAGAGAAGGACAGGGGGACCGGGGAGCTGTTTTTT.

Of note for this clone: The same CDR3 is also encoded by other DNA sequences in this sample. The chain couples TRBV2 to TRBJ1-5, with a possible D match to TRBD1 (5 bases). Looked up from germline, CDR1 is SNHLY and CDR2 is FYNNEI. Between the trimmed V and J ends, which lost 4 bases and 1 base, there was a span of 8 bases. This CDR3 has 14 amino acids. DNA of the CDR3: TGTGCCAGCAGTGGTCGGGGGAGCAATCAGCCCCAGCATTTT. Its protein product is CASSGRGSNQPQHF.

This clone showed up many times. This chain connects TRBV29-1 to TRBJ2-1; 10 nucleotides match TRBD2. V lost 7 bases, J lost 0 bases, and 3 bases stayed unmatched. CDR1 is SQVTM and CDR2 is ANQGSEA in the germline V gene. The CDR3 runs to 14 residues. For the CDR3, the DNA is TGCAGCGGGGAGCGGGAGGGCTCCTACAATGAGCAGTTCTTC. Its protein product is CSGEREGSYNEQFF.

The chain carries TRBV18 and TRBJ2-7; 7 positions agree with TRBD2. V shed 4 bases, J shed 7 bases, and the junction held 7 bases outside the gene matches. The CDR3 runs to 13 residues. Germline V lookup: CDR1 KGHSH, CDR2 LQKENI. The CDR3 bases are TGTGCCAGCTCACGATTGCTAGCGGATGAGCAGTACTTC. Its translation: CASSRLLADEQYF.

This clone was seen once. V is TRBV4-1 and J is TRBJ2-7, with D possibly TRBD2 on 6 matching bases. Germline lookup yields CDR1 MGHRA and CDR2 YSYEKL. V was cut by 3 bases and J by 2 bases, with 14 bases left in between. There are 15 residues in the CDR3. The CDR3 sequence: CASSQYAGGAYEQYF. CDR3 DNA sequence: TGCGCCAGCAGCCAGTACGCTGGAGGGGCCTACGAGCAGTACTTC.

The chain employs TRBV5-4 and TRBJ1-6, with D possibly TRBD1 on 5 matching bases. Germline loops: CDR1 SGHNT, CDR2 YYREEE (reference sequence). Trimming stripped 0 bases from V and 7 bases from J, with 14 bases between. This CDR3 has 16 amino acids. DNA of the CDR3: TGTGCCAGCAGCTTGGCTAAGGACATGGGGAATTCACCCCTCCACTTT. It translates to CASSLAKDMGNSPLHF.

J is TRBJ2-6 and V is TRBV28; D may be TRBD2 (5 bases). There are 15 residues in the CDR3. Trimming pared 6 bases from V and 0 bases from J, leaving 9 bases between. Germline V gene sequence: CDR1 MDHEN, CDR2 SYDVKM. The CDR3 is CASSWRLSGANVLTF. CDR3 nucleotide sequence: TGTGCCAGCAGCTGGAGGCTCTCTGGGGCCAACGTCCTGACTTTC. Full variable domain (missing parts from reference TRBV28 and TRBJ2-6): DVKVTQSSRYLVKRTGEKVFLECVQDMDHENMFWYRQDPGLGLRLIYFSYDVKMKEKGDIPEGYSVSREKKERFSLILESASTNQTSMYLCASSWRLSGANVLTFGAGSRLTVL.